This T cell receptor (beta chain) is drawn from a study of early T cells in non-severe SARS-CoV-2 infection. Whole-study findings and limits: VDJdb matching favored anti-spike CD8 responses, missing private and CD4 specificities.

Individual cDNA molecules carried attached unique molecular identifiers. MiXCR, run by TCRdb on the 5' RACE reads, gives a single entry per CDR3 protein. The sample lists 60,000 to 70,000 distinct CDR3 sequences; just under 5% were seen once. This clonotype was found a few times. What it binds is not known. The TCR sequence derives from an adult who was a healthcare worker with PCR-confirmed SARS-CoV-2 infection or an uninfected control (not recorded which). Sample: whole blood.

CDR3 sequence: CSARSGDPNTGELFF. The CDR3 DNA follows: TGCAGTGCTCGATCGGGAGACCCGAACACCGGGGAGCTGTTTTTT. The gene calls are TRBV20-1 and TRBJ2-2, with TRBD2 as a possible D gene (6 bases). This CDR3 region has 15 residues. CDR1 and CDR2 from the germline V gene are DFQATT and SNEGSKA (reference sequence). V lost 5 bases to trimming and J lost 0 bases, with 13 bases between them.